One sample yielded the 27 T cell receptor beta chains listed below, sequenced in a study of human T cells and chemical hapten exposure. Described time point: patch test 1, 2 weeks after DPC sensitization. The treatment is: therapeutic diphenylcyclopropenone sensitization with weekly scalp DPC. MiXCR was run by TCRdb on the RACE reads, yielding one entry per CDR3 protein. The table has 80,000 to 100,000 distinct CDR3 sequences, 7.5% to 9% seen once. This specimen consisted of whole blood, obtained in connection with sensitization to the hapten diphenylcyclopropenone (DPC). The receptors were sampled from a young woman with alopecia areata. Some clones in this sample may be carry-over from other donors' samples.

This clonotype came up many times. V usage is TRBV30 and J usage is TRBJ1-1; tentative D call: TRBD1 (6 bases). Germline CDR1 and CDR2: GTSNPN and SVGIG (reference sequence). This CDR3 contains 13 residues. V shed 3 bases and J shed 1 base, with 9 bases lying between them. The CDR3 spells CAWSYRENTEAFF. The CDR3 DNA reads TGTGCCTGGAGCTACAGGGAGAACACTGAAGCTTTCTTT.

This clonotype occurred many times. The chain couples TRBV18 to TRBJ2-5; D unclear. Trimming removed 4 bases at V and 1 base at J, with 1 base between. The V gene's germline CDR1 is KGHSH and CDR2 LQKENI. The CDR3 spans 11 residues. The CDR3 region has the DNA TGTGCCAGCTCACTCCAAGAGACCCAGTACTTC. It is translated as CASSLQETQYF.

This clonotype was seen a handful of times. The CDR3 sequence: CASSPPPPNTEAFF. In nucleotides, the CDR3 is TGTGCCAGCAGCCCCCCTCCCCCAAACACTGAAGCTTTCTTT. The V call is TRBV5-5, the J call TRBJ1-1; unclear D gene. CDR3 length: 14 residues. Germline CDR1 is SGHKS and CDR2 is YYEKEE (reference sequence). The V end lost 4 bases, the J end lost 2 bases, and 12 bases lay between the germline ends. The full variable domain, completed using reference TRBV5-5 and TRBJ1-1, is DAGVTQSPTHLIKTRGQQVTLRCSPISGHKSVSWYQQVLGQGPQFIFQYYEKEERGRGNFPDRFSARQFPNYSSELNVNALLLGDSALYLCASSPPPPNTEAFFGQGTRLTVV.

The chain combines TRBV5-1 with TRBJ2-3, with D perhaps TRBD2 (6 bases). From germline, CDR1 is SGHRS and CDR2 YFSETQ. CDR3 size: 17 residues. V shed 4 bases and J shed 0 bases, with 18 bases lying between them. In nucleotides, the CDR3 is TGCGCCAGCAGCCGCGGGGTCAGCGTTACTAGCACAGATACGCAGTATTTT. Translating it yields CASSRGVSVTSTDTQYF.

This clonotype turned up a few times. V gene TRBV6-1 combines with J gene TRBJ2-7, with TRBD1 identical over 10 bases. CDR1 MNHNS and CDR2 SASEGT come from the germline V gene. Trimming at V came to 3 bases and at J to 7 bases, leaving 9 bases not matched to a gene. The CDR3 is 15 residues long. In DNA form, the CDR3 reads TGTGCCAGCAGTGATCCAGGGACAGGGGTAGAAGAGCAGTACTTC. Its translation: CASSDPGTGVEEQYF.

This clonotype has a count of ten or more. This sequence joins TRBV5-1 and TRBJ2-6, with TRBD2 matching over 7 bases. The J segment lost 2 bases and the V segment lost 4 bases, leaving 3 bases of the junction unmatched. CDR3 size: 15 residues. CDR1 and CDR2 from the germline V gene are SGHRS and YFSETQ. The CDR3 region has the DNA TGCGCCAGCAGCCTGGCGGGGGCTGGGGCCAACGTCCTGACTTTC. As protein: CASSLAGAGANVLTF.

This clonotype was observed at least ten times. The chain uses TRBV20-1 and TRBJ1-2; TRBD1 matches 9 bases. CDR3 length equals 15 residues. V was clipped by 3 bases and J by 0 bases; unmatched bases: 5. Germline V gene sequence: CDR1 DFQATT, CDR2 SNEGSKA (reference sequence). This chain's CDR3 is CSARGGQGPNYGYTF. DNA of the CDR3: TGCAGTGCTAGGGGGGGACAGGGCCCTAACTATGGCTACACCTTC.

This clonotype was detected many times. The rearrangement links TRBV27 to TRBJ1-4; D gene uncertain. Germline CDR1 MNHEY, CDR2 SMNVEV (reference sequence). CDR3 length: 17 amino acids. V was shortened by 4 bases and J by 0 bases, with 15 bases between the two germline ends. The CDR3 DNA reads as TGTGCCAGCAGTTCTCAGATGAAGGGCACAACTAATGAAAAACTGTTTTTT. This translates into CASSSQMKGTTNEKLFF.

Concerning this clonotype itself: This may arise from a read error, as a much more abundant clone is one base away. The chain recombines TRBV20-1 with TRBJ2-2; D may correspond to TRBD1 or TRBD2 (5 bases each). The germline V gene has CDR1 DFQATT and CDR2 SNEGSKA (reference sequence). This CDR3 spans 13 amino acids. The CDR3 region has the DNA TGCAGTGCTAGCGGGACGAACACCAGGGAGCTGTTTTTT. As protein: CSASGTNTRELFF.

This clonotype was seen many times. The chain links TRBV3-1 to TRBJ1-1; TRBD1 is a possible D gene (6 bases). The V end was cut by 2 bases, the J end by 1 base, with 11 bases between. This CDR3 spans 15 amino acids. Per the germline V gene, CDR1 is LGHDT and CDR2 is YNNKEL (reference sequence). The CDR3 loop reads CASSQSGTSNTEAFF. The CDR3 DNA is TGTGCCAGCAGCCAATCCGGGACATCGAACACTGAAGCTTTCTTT. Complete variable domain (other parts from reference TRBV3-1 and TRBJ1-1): DTAVSQTPKYLVTQMGNDKSIKCEQNLGHDTMYWYKQDSKKFLKIMFSYNNKELIINETVPNRFSPKSPDKAHLNLHINSLELGDSAVYFCASSQSGTSNTEAFFGQGTRLTVV.

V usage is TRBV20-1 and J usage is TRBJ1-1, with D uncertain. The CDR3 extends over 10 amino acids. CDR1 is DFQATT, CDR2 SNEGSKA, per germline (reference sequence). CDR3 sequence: CRLQNTEAFF. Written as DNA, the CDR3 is TGCAGGTTACAGAACACTGAAGCTTTCTTT.

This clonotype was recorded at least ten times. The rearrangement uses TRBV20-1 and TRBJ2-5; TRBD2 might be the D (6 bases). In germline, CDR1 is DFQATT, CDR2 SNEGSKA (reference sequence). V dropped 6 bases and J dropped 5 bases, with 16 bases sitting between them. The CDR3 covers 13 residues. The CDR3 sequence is CSAKTPSVETQYF. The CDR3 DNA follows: TGCAGTGCCAAAACACCTAGCGTGGAGACCCAGTACTTC.

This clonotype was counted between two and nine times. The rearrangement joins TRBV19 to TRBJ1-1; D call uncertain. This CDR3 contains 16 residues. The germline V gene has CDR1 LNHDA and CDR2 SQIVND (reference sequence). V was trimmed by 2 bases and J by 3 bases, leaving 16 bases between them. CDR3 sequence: CASSILRQARDTEAFF. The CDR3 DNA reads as TGTGCCAGTAGTATATTGCGACAAGCTAGAGACACTGAAGCTTTCTTT.

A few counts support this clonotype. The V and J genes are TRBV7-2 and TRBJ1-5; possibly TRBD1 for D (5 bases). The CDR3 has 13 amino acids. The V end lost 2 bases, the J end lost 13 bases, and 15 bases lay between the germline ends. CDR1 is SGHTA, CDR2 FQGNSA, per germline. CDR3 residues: CASSLIAPGPQHF. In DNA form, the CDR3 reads TGTGCCAGCAGCTTAATAGCCCCGGGACCACAGCATTTT.

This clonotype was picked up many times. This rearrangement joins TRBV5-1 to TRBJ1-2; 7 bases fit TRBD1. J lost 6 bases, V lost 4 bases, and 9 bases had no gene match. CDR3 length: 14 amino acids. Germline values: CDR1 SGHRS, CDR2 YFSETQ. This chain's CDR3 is CASSIEGARNGYTF. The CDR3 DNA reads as TGCGCCAGCAGCATCGAGGGGGCGCGAAATGGCTACACCTTC. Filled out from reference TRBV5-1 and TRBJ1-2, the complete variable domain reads KAGVTQTPRYLIKTRGQQVTLSCSPISGHRSVSWYQQTPGQGLQFLFEYFSETQRNKGNFPGRFSGRQFSNSRSEMNVSTLELGDSALYLCASSIEGARNGYTFGSGTRLTVV.

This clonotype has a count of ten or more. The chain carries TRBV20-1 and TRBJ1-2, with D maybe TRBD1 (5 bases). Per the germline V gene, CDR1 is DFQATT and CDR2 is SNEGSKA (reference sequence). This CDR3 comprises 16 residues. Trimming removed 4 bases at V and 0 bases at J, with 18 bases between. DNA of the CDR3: TGCAGTGCTACCGGAGGTGGGGGTTCGGCTAACTATGGCTACACCTTC. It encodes CSATGGGGSANYGYTF.

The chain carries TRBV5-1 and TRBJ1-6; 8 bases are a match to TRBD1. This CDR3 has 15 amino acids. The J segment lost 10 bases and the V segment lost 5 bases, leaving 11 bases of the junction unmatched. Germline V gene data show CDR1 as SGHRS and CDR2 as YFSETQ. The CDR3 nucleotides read TGCGCCAGCAGAAACAACTCAGGGGGCGGGTCACCCCTCCACTTT. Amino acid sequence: CASRNNSGGGSPLHF.

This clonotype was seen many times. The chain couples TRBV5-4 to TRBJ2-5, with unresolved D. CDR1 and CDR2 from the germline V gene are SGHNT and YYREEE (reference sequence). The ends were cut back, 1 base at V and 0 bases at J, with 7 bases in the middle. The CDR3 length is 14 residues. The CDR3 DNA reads TGTGCCAGCAGCTTGCGGAAGTACCAAGAGACCCAGTACTTC. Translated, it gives CASSLRKYQETQYF.

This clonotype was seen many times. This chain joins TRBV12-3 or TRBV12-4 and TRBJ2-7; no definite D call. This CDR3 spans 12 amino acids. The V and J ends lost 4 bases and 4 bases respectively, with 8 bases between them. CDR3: CASSSAKYEQYF. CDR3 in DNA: TGTGCCAGCAGTTCCGCGAAGTACGAGCAGTACTTC.

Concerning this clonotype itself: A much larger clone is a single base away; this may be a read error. CDR3 residues: CSALDRGIGTQYF. As DNA, the CDR3 is TGCAGTGCTTTGGACAGGGGAATCGGGACCCAGTACTTC. V gene TRBV20-1 combines with J gene TRBJ2-5; 9 nucleotides agree with TRBD1. The CDR3 contains 13 residues. The V segment lost 5 bases and the J segment 7 bases; nucleotides outside the gene matches: 8. Germline-derived CDR1 and CDR2 are DFQATT and SNEGSKA (reference sequence).

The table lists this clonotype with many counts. In nucleotides, the CDR3 is TGTGCCAGCAGCCACGGACAGGGCGGAGGGCTTAGAGAAGCTTTCTTT. This codes for CASSHGQGGGLREAFF. The chain carries TRBV11-1 and TRBJ1-1, with 8 positions matching TRBD1. This CDR3 contains 16 residues. V lost 5 bases, J lost 8 bases, and 16 bases stayed unmatched. Germline-derived CDR1 and CDR2 are SGHAT and FQDESV (reference sequence). Full variable domain (rest looked up from reference TRBV11-1 and TRBJ1-1): EAEVAQSPRYKITEKSQAVAFWCDPISGHATLYWYRQILGQGPELLVQFQDESVVDDSQLPKDRFSAERLKGVDSTLKIQPAELGDSAMYLCASSHGQGGGLREAFFGQGTRLTVV.

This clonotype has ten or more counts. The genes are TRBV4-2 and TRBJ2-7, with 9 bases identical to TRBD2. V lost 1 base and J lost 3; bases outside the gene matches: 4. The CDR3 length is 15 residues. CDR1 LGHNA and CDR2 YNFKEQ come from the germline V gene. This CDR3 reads CASSQGRGGYYEQYF. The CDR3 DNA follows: TGTGCCAGCAGCCAAGGGCGGGGGGGCTACTACGAGCAGTACTTC.

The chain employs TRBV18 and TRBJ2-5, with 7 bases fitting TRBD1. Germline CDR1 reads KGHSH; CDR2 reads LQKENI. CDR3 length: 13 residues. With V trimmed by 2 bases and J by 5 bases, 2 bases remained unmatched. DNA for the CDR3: TGTGCCAGCTCACCAGGACAGGAGGAGACCCAGTACTTC. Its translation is CASSPGQEETQYF.

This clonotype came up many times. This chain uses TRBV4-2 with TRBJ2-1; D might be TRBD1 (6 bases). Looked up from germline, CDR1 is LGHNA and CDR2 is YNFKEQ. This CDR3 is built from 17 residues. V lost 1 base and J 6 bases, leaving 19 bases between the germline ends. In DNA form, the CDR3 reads TGTGCCAGCAGCCAAGGCCAGGGCAGGGGTAGCCGCAATGAGCAGTTCTTC. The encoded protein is CASSQGQGRGSRNEQFF.

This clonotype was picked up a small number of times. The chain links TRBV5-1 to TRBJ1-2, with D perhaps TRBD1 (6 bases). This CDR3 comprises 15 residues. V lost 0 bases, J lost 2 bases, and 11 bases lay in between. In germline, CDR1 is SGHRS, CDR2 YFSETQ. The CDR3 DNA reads TGCGCCAGCAGCTTGGTCACCGGACAGAACTATGGCTACACCTTC. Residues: CASSLVTGQNYGYTF.

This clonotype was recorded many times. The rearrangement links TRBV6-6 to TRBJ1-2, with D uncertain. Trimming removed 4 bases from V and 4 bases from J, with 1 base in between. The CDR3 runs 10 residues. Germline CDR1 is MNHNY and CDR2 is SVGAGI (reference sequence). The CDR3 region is CASSSYGYTF. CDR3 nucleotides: TGTGCCAGCAGTTCCTATGGCTACACCTTC.

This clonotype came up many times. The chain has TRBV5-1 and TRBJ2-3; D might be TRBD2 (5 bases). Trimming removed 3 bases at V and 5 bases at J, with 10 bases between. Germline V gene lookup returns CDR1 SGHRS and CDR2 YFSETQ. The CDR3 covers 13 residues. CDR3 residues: CASSSLSGDTQYF. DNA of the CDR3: TGCGCCAGCAGCTCGCTGAGCGGAGATACGCAGTATTTT.